This T cell receptor (beta chain) stems from a study of T cells in Graves' hyperthyroidism and ophthalmopathy. Amplification of TCR beta CDR3 regions was performed using RNA transcripts as template. Primed by the HTBI set, a first-round RT-PCR was run on the TCR CDR3. Via MiXCR, TCRdb re-called the multiplex PCR reads, giving one row per CDR3 protein. The table shows 340,000 or so distinct CDR3 sequences, with 15% to 20% occurring only once. Stable hyperthyroidism: no ophthalmopathy progression over 18 months of follow-up. As to this clonotype: What it binds is unknown.

The study, taken as a whole, reports: Ophthalmopathy stood apart from stable hyperthyroidism in a 13 V-J model.

From germline, CDR1 is MNHEY and CDR2 SVGEGT. J lost 2 bases, V lost 5 bases, and 14 bases had no gene match. The CDR3 loop spans 19 amino acids. This sequence was found in a woman aged 50 to 65 with Graves' hyperthyroidism. The rearrangement uses TRBV6-2 or TRBV6-3 and TRBJ1-5; 11 bases match TRBD1. Material for sequencing was blood. The CDR3 is CASSERGTGGFWGNQPQHF. The CDR3 nucleotides read TGTGCCAGCAGTGAACGCGGGACAGGGGGTTTTTGGGGCAATCAGCCCCAGCATTTT.